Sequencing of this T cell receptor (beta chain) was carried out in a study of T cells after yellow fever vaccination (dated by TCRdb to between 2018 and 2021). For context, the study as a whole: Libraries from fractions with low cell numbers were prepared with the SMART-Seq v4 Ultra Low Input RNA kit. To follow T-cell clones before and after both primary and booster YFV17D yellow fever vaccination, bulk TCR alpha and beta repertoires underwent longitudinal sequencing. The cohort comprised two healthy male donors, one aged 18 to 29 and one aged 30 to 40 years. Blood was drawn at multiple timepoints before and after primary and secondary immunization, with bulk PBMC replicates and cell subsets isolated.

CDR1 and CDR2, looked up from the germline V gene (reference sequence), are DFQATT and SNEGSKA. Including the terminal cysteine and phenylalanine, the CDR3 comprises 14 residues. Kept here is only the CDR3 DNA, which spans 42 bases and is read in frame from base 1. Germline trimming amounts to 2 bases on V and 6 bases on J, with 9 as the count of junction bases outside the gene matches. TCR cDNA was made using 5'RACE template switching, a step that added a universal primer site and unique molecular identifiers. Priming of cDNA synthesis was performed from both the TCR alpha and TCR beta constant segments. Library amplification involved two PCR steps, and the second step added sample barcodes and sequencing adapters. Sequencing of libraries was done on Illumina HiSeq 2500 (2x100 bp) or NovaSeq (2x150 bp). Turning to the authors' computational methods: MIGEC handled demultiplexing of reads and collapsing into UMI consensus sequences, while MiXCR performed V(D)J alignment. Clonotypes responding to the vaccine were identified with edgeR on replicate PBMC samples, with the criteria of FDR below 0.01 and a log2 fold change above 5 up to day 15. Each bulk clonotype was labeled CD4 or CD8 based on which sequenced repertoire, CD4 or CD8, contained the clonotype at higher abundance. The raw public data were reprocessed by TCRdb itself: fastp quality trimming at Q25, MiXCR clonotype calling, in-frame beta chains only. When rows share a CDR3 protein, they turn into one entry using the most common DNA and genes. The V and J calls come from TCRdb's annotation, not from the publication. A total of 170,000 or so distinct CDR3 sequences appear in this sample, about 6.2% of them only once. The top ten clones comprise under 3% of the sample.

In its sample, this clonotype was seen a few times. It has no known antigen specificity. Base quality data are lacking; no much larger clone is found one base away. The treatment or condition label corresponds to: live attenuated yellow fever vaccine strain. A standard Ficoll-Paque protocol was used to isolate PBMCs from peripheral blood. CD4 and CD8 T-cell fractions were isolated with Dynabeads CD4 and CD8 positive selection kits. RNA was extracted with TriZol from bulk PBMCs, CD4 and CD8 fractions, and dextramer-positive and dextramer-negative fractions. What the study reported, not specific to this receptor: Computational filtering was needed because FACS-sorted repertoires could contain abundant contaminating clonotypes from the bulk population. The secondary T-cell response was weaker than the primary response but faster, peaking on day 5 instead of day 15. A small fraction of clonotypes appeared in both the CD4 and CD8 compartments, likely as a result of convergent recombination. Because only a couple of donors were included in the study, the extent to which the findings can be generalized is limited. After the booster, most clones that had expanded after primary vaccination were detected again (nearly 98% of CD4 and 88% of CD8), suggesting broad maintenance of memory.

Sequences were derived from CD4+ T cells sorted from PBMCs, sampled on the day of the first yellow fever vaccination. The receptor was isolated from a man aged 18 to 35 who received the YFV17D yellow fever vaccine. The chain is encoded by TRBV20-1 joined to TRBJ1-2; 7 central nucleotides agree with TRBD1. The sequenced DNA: TGCAGTGCTAGATACCCGACAGGGAGGGATGGCTACACCTTC. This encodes CSARYPTGRDGYTF.